This is a list of T cell receptor beta chains from one sample in a study of OX40 agonist ivuxolimab in advanced cancers. Generated by immunoSEQ multiplex PCR, the TCRdb table keeps only in-frame clones and is missing some. Counted here are roughly 93,000 clones, about 90% occurring once; the ten biggest clones make up around 1.6%. The sample here was CD4+ or CD8+ T cells sorted from blood, taken in a trial of the OX40 agonist ivuxolimab. The receptors stem from an adult with an advanced solid tumor such as melanoma, head and neck, liver or kidney cancer. Each CDR3 is given with its conserved first and last residue. D genes are given only for firm matches. Size is stated for part of the rows, as once, few or many counts, or as a class when the clone is expanded.

J,D,V,size,DNA,CDR3
TRBJ2-7,-,TRBV6-1,-,TGTGCCAGCAGTGAGGGGCAGGTCGAGCAGTACTTC,CASSEGQVEQYF
TRBJ1-1,-,TRBV5-1,few,TGCGCCAGCAGCTTTAACGACGTCGGGGGCACTGAAGCTTTCTTT,CASSFNDVGGTEAFF
TRBJ1-1,TRBD1,TRBV5-1,-,TGCGCCAGCAGCTTTAGACAGGGAGGTACTGAAGCTTTCTTT,CASSFRQGGTEAFF
TRBJ1-2,-,TRBV30,-,TGTGCCTGGAGCCGAAGGGGGGCGCGATTGAACGGCTACACCTTC,CAWSRRGARLNGYTF
TRBJ1-6,TRBD1,TRBV30,once,TGTGCCTGGAGTTTGGGACAGGGGCGTTCACCCCTCCACTTT,CAWSLGQGRSPLHF
TRBJ2-7,-,TRBV6-6,-,TGTGCCAGCAGTTCGTTTTACGAGCAGTACTTC,CASSSFYEQYF
TRBJ2-6,TRBD1,TRBV19,once,TGTGCCAGTTTACAGGGGGTGCAATTTGGGGCCAACGTCCTGACTTTC,CASLQGVQFGANVLTF
TRBJ2-1,TRBD2,TRBV27,-,TGTGCCAGCAGTATCGGGACTAGCGGGAGCTACAATGAGCAGTTCTTC,CASSIGTSGSYNEQFF
TRBJ2-5,-,TRBV7-9,-,TGTGCCAGCAGCCGGGGGTACCAAGAGACCCAGTACTTC,CASSRGYQETQYF
TRBJ1-3,-,TRBV5-4,few,TGTGCCAGCAGTATACAGGGCCGTAACTCTGGAAACACCATATATTTT,CASSIQGRNSGNTIYF
TRBJ2-1,TRBD2,TRBV18,-,TGTGCCAGCTCACCACCCTTTCCAGCGGGGGTCTACAATGAGCAGTTCTTC,CASSPPFPAGVYNEQFF